The 20 T cell receptor beta chains listed next were all sequenced from one sample in a study of blood T cell repertoires in COVID-19. Sequencing was performed with immunoSEQ multiplex PCR; in TCRdb, only in-frame clones are kept and a portion is missing. There are approximately 77,000 clones in the sample; 80% to 90% occur only once, and roughly 2% lies in the top ten. Sequencing was done on a sample of peripheral blood. Receptors originate from a man aged 30 to 45 with acute or convalescent COVID-19.

The chain joins TRBV19 to TRBJ2-7; 8 bases agree with TRBD1. Trimming removed 1 base from V and 2 bases from J; junction bases left unmatched: 7. This CDR3 region has 16 residues. The germline gives CDR1 LNHDA, CDR2 SQIVND (reference sequence). The CDR3 DNA sequence: TGTGCCAGTAGTATAGTAGGCGGACAGGGACCCTACGAGCAGTACTTC. Translating it yields CASSIVGGQGPYEQYF.

This chain links TRBV5-6 with TRBJ1-5, with TRBD1 matching 10 bases. The junction had 6 bases not matched to a gene; V was cut back by 8 bases and J by 4 bases. The CDR3 loop spans 14 amino acids. The germline V gene has CDR1 SGHDT and CDR2 YYEEEE. The CDR3 spells CASPGTGANQPQHF. DNA of the CDR3: TGTGCCAGTCCCGGGACAGGGGCTAATCAGCCCCAGCATTTT.

The rearrangement links TRBV7-2 to TRBJ2-7; 8 nucleotides line up with TRBD2. The CDR3 runs to 15 residues. Germline V gene sequence: CDR1 SGHTA, CDR2 FQGNSA. Losses at the gene ends were 7 bases for V and 3 bases for J; bases not matched to a gene: 11. In DNA, the CDR3 is TGTGCCAGCACCTACGGGGGGGATCTTTTCTACGAGCAGTACTTC. Translation gives CASTYGGDLFYEQYF.

This rearrangement joins TRBV7-6 to TRBJ1-3; D perhaps matches TRBD1 (5 bases). Trimming took 5 bases from V and 4 from J, leaving 9 bases between them. CDR1 is SGHVS and CDR2 is FNYEAQ in the germline V gene. This CDR3 contains 13 residues. The CDR3, as DNA: TGTGCCAGCAGCCAGGACACAGGAAACACCATATATTTT. As protein: CASSQDTGNTIYF.

The chain employs TRBV4-3 and TRBJ1-4, with 9 nucleotides matching TRBD1. CDR3 length equals 18 residues. V lost 5 bases, J lost 3 bases, and 13 bases stayed unmatched. From germline, CDR1 is LGHNA and CDR2 YSLEER. The DNA of the CDR3 is TGCGCCAGCAGCTCCCGGGACAGGGCCATAGTAGCTAATGAAAAACTGTTTTTT. This sequence encodes CASSSRDRAIVANEKLFF.

The CDR3 DNA sequence: TGTGCCAGCTCACCACCCGACAGGTCCTACGAGCAGTACTTC. Its translation: CASSPPDRSYEQYF. This chain connects TRBV18 to TRBJ2-7, with a tentative D call TRBD1 (6 bases). Trimming shortened V by 0 bases and J by 1 base, and 7 bases separated the two germline ends. Germline V lookup: CDR1 KGHSH, CDR2 LQKENI. CDR3 size: 14 residues.

The chain has TRBV5-4 and TRBJ1-6, with D perhaps matching TRBD1 (6 bases). The CDR3 runs to 16 residues. CDR1 and CDR2 (germline): SGHNT, YYREEE (reference sequence). V shed 0 bases and J shed 6 bases, with 13 bases lying between them. CDR3 DNA sequence: TGTGCCAGCAGCTTGGGGGACAAGGGTTTTAATTCACCCCTCCACTTT. Translating it yields CASSLGDKGFNSPLHF.

This clone was seen once. V is TRBV9 and J is TRBJ1-3; D remains unclear. V lost 4 bases to trimming and J lost 3 bases, with 14 bases between them. Germline CDR1 reads SGDLS; CDR2 reads YYNGEE. This CDR3 has 15 residues. CDR3 protein: CASSLTTGVGNTIYF. In nucleotides, the CDR3 is TGTGCCAGCAGCCTTACTACCGGAGTTGGAAACACCATATATTTT.

This chain connects TRBV7-9 to TRBJ2-1; TRBD2 matches at 12 bases. Germline values: CDR1 SEHNR, CDR2 FQNEAQ (reference sequence). The CDR3 runs to 17 residues. V lost 5 bases, J lost 7 bases, and 12 bases stayed unmatched. CDR3 sequence reads: CASSLRTSGNTGNEQFF. CDR3 in DNA: TGTGCCAGCAGCCTTCGGACTAGCGGGAATACGGGAAATGAGCAGTTCTTC.

The chain joins TRBV25-1 to TRBJ1-5, with D possibly TRBD1 on 5 matching bases. Germline V gene lookup returns CDR1 MGHDK and CDR2 SYGVNS. Between the trimmed V and J ends, which lost 4 bases and 0 bases, there was a span of 7 bases. This CDR3 comprises 14 residues. The CDR3 is CASSGTGSNQPQHF. The CDR3 bases are TGTGCCAGCAGTGGAACAGGTAGCAATCAGCCCCAGCATTTT.

The chain couples TRBV27 to TRBJ1-5; D gene ambiguous. The CDR3 length is 12 residues. Germline-derived CDR1 and CDR2 are MNHEY and SMNVEV (reference sequence). Deletions cut 3 bases from V and 3 bases from J, with 3 bases between. The CDR3 DNA reads as TGTGCCAGCAGTTTCTACAATCAGCCCCAGCATTTT. Its protein is CASSFYNQPQHF.

This rearrangement joins TRBV19 to TRBJ1-2; D is uncertain. Trimming took off 2 bases at V and 4 bases at J, with 20 bases between the two ends. The CDR3 length is 17 residues. The germline CDR1 and CDR2 sequences are LNHDA and SQIVND (reference sequence). Here the CDR3 reads CASSIRRSEVTLYGYTF. The CDR3, as DNA: TGTGCCAGTAGTATACGGAGATCCGAGGTCACTCTCTATGGCTACACCTTC.

V and J are TRBV27 and TRBJ2-4; possibly TRBD1 for D (6 bases). V lost 5 bases, J lost 7 bases, and 18 bases lay in between. This CDR3 is built from 15 residues. Per germline, CDR1 MNHEY and CDR2 SMNVEV (reference sequence). In DNA form, the CDR3 reads TGTGCCAGCAGTCCGGCCTACAGGGCAGGCAACATTCAGTACTTC. Translated: CASSPAYRAGNIQYF.

J is TRBJ2-3 and V is TRBV4-2, with 11 positions matching TRBD2. The J segment lost 5 bases and the V segment lost 0 bases, leaving 10 bases of the junction unmatched. Germline V gene sequence: CDR1 LGHNA, CDR2 YNFKEQ. The CDR3 runs to 18 residues. CDR3 DNA: TGTGCCAGCAGCCAAGACGGGGAGACTAGCGGGACGGTAGATACGCAGTATTTT. This codes for CASSQDGETSGTVDTQYF.

The rearrangement joins TRBV6-5 to TRBJ2-7; the match to TRBD1 covers 7 bases. Trimming removed 6 bases from V and 4 bases from J; junction bases left unmatched: 6. From germline, CDR1 is MNHEY and CDR2 SVGAGI. This CDR3 contains 13 residues. The CDR3, as DNA: TGTGCCAGCAGGACGGACAGGCGTTACGAGCAGTACTTC. This sequence encodes CASRTDRRYEQYF.

This chain links TRBV6-6 with TRBJ1-2; D is possibly TRBD1 (5 bases). The V end lost 6 bases, the J end lost 3 bases, and 17 bases lay between the germline ends. The germline CDR1 and CDR2 sequences are MNHNY and SVGAGI (reference sequence). This CDR3 is built from 15 residues. CDR3 loop: CASSLPGGRDYGYTF. CDR3 DNA sequence: TGTGCCAGCAGCCTCCCCGGGGGTCGTGACTATGGCTACACCTTC.

This clone showed up just once. The V call is TRBV7-9, the J call TRBJ2-2, with no clear D. The germline CDR1 and CDR2 sequences are SEHNR and FQNEAQ (reference sequence). V lost 7 bases and J lost 1, with 16 bases in between. CDR3 length: 16 amino acids. CDR3 protein: CASKLTVPGNTGELFF. Written as DNA, the CDR3 is TGTGCCAGCAAACTTACTGTTCCAGGGAACACCGGGGAGCTGTTTTTT. The full variable domain, with the rest looked up from reference TRBV7-9 and TRBJ2-2, is DTGVSQNPRHKITKRGQNVTFRCDPISEHNRLYWYRQTLGQGPEFLTYFQNEAQLEKSRLLSDRFSAERPKGSFSTLEIQRTEQGDSAMYLCASKLTVPGNTGELFFGEGSRLTVL.

This sequence joins TRBV30 and TRBJ2-1, with TRBD2 matching over 7 bases. The ends lost 1 base at V and 5 bases at J; junction bases unmatched: 11. CDR3 size: 16 residues. CDR1 and CDR2 from the germline V gene are GTSNPN and SVGIG (reference sequence). The CDR3 DNA sequence: TGTGCCTGGAGTGCCAACCTTCTAGCGGATCACAATGAGCAGTTCTTC. Translation: CAWSANLLADHNEQFF.

The V call is TRBV7-9, the J call TRBJ2-2; no reliable D call. The CDR3 spans 16 residues. Germline CDR1 SEHNR, CDR2 FQNEAQ (reference sequence). V lost 1 base and J 4 bases, leaving 13 bases between the germline ends. The chain's CDR3 is CASSLGGRGVTGELFF. The CDR3 coding sequence is TGTGCCAGCAGCTTAGGAGGTCGCGGTGTCACCGGGGAGCTGTTTTTT.

V is TRBV4-1 and J is TRBJ1-4, with D maybe TRBD1 (5 bases). Per germline, CDR1 MGHRA and CDR2 YSYEKL. CDR3 size: 15 residues. Trimming cost V 1 base and J 8 bases, with 14 bases left between them. Written as DNA, the CDR3 is TGCGCCAGCAGCCAAGTCAGGGATGTAAGGGAAAAACTGTTTTTT. As protein: CASSQVRDVREKLFF.